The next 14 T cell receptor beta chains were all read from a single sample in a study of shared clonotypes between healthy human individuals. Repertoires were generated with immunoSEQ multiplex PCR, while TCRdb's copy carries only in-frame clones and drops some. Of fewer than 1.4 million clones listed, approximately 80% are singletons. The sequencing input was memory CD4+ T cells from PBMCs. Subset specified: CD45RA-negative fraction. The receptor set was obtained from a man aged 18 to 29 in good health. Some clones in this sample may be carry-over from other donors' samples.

CDR3 DNA sequence: TGCGCCAGCATCCCCCGGCCCCTTGACTCCTACAATGAGCAGTTCTTC. Translating gives CASIPRPLDSYNEQFF. The chain carries TRBV5-1 and TRBJ2-1; no clear D. The CDR3 contains 16 residues. V was clipped by 6 bases and J by 0 bases, with 16 bases between them. Looked up from germline, CDR1 is SGHRS and CDR2 is YFSETQ.

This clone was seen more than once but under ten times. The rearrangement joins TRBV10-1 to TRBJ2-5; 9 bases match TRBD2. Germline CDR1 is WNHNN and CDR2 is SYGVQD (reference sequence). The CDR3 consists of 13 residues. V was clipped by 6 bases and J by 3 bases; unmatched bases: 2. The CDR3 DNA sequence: TGCGCCAGCAGCGTAGCGGGAGAAGAGACCCAGTACTTC. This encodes CASSVAGEETQYF.

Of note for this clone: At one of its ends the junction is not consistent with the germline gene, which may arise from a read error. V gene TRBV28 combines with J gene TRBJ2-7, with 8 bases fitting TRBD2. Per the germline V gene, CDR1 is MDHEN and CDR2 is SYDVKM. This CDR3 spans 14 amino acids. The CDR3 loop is CASSSGGGSNNPNF. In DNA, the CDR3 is TGTGCCAGCAGTAGCGGGGGAGGATCTAATAATCCGAACTTC.

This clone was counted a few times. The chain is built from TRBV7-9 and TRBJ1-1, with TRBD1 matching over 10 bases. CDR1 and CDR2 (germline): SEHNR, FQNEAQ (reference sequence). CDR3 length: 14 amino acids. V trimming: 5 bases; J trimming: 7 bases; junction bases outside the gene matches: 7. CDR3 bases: TGTGCCAGCAGCACGACAGGGGGCGAGGATGAAGCTTTCTTT. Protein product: CASSTTGGEDEAFF.

For the CDR3, the DNA is TGTGCCAGCAGCTCTTCGGGCGGGAGGGACACAGATACGCAGTATTTT. This gives the protein CASSSSGGRDTDTQYF. The chain recombines TRBV7-3 with TRBJ2-3, with 9 bases lining up with TRBD2. From germline, CDR1 is SGHTA and CDR2 FQGTGA. The J segment lost 2 bases and the V segment lost 4 bases, leaving 7 bases of the junction unmatched. The CDR3 contains 16 residues.

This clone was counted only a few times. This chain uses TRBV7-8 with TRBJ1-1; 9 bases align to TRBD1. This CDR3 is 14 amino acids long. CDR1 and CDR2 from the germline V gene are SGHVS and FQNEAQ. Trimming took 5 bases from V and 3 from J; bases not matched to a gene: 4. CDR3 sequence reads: CASSRRDRDTEAFF. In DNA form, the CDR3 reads TGTGCCAGCAGCCGCCGGGACAGGGACACTGAAGCTTTCTTT.

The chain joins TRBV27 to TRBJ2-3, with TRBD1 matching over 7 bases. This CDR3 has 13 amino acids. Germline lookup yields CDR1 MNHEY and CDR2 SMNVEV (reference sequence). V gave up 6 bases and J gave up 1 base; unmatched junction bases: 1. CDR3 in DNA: TGTGCCAGCAGGGGGACAGGCACAGATACGCAGTATTTT. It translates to CASRGTGTDTQYF.

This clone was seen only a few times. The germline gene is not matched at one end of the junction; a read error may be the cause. CDR3 protein: CASREGPAFF. CDR3 in DNA: TGTGCCAGCAGGGAAGGACCGGCTTTCTTT. This chain links TRBV6-1 with TRBJ1-1, with unresolved D. Germline-derived CDR1 and CDR2 are MNHNS and SASEGT. This CDR3 spans 10 amino acids.

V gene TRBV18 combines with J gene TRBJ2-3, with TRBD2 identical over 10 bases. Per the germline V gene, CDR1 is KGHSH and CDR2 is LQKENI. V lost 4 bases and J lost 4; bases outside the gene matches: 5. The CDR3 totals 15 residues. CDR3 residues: CASSLIAGGADTQYF. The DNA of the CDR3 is TGTGCCAGCTCACTTATAGCGGGAGGCGCAGATACGCAGTATTTT.

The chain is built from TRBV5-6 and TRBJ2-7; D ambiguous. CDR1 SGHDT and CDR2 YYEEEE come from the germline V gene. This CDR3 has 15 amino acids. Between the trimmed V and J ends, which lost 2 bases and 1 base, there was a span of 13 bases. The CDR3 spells CASSFGLEGSYEQYF. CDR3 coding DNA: TGTGCCAGCAGCTTTGGTCTCGAAGGATCCTACGAGCAGTACTTC.

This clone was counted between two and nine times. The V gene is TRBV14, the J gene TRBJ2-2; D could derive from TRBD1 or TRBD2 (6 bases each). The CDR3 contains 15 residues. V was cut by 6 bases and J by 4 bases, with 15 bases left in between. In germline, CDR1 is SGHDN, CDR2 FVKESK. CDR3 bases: TGTGCCAGCAGGGCGGGACAACAATTCACCGGGGAGCTGTTTTTT. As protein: CASRAGQQFTGELFF.

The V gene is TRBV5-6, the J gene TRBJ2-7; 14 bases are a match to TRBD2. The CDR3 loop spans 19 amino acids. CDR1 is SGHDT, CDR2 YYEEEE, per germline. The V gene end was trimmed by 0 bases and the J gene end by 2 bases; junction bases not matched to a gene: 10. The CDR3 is CASSLAGLAGGRRTYEQYF. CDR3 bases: TGTGCCAGCAGCTTGGCCGGACTAGCGGGAGGCAGGAGAACCTACGAGCAGTACTTC.

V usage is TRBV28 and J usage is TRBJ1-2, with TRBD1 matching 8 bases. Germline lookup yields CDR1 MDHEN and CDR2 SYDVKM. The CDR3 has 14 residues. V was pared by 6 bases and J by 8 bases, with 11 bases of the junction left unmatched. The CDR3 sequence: CASSPNDRGWGYTF. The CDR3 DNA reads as TGTGCCAGCAGCCCCAACGACAGGGGATGGGGCTACACCTTC.

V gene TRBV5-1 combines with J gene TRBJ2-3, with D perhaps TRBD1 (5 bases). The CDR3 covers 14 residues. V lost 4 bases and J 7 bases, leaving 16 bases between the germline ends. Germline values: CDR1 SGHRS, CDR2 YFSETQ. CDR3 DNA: TGCGCCAGCAGCCTGGTGGGGCAGCAGAATACGCAGTATTTT. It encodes CASSLVGQQNTQYF.